This T cell receptor (beta chain) derives from a study of blood T cell repertoires in COVID-19. Authors' processing steps: Quantification of nucleated cells was approximated via reference gene primer amplification. Produced via immunoSEQ multiplex PCR; TCRdb's table is partial and in-frame only. V, J and clone size were drawn from that table, and D and trimming were deduced from the DNA. The sample gives under 80,000 clones, about 77% of which show up once; roughly a fifth is in the top ten. The TCR originated in a man at least 80 years old with active or convalescent COVID-19. Sequencing was done on a sample of peripheral blood.

The CDR3 DNA sequence: TGTGCCAGCAGTGAATGGGGGCAGGGCGGCCAGCCCCAGCATTTT. This translates into CASSEWGQGGQPQHF. This sequence joins TRBV2 and TRBJ1-5, with a tentative D call TRBD1 (6 bases). The V gene's germline CDR1 is SNHLY and CDR2 FYNNEI. V dropped 2 bases and J dropped 7 bases, with 15 bases sitting between them. The CDR3 covers 15 residues.